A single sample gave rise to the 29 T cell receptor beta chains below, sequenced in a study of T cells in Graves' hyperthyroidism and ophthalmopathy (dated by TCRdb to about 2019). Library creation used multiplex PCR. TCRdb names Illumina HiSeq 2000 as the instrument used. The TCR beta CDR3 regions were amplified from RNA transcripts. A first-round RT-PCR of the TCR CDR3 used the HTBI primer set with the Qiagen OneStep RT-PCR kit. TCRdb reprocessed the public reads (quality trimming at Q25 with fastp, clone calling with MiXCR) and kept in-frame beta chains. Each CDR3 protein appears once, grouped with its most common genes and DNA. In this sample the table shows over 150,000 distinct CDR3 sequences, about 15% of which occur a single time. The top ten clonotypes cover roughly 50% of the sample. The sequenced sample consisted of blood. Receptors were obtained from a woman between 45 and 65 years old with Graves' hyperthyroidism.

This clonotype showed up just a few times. In nucleotides, the CDR3 is TGCAGCGCGACAGGGGGCCTGGACTCTGGGGCCAACGTCCTGACTTTC. This translates into CSATGGLDSGANVLTF. This rearrangement joins TRBV29-1 to TRBJ2-6, with TRBD1 identical over 10 bases. Losses at the gene ends were 7 bases for V and 0 bases for J; bases not matched to a gene: 6. This CDR3 has 16 residues. Per germline, CDR1 SQVTM and CDR2 ANQGSEA.

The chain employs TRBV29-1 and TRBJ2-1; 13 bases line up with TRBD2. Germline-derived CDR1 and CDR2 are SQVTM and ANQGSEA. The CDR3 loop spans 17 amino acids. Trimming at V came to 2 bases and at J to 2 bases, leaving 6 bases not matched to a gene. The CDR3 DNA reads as TGCAGCGTTGAATTGACTAGCGGGAGGAGTCCCTACAATGAGCAGTTCTTC. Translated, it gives CSVELTSGRSPYNEQFF.

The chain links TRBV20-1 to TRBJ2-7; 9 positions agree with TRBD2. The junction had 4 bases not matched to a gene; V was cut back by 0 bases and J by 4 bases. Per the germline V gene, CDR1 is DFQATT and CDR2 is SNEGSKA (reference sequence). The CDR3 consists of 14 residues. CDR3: CSARDPGLAYEQYF. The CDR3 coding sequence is TGCAGTGCTAGAGATCCGGGACTAGCTTACGAGCAGTACTTC.

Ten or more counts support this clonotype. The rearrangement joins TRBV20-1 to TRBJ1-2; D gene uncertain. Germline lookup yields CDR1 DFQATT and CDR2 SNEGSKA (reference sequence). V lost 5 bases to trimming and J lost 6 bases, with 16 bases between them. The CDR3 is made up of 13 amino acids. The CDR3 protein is CSAPPNTPDGYTF. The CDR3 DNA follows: TGCAGTGCTCCCCCGAACACCCCTGATGGCTACACCTTC.

The CDR3 here is CASSLDAGATGELFF. The CDR3 DNA follows: TGCGCCAGCAGCTTGGACGCAGGGGCCACCGGGGAGCTGTTTTTT. The chain uses TRBV5-1 and TRBJ2-2, with D possibly TRBD1 on 6 matching bases. The CDR3 totals 15 residues. Trimming shortened V by 0 bases and J by 4 bases, and 10 bases separated the two germline ends. Per germline, CDR1 SGHRS and CDR2 YFSETQ.

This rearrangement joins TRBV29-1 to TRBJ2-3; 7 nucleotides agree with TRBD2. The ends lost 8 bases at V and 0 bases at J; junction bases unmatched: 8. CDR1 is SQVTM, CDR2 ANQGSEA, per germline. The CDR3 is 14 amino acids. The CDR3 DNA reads TGCAGCACTCTGCTAGCGGCTAGCACAGATACGCAGTATTTT. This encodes CSTLLAASTDTQYF.

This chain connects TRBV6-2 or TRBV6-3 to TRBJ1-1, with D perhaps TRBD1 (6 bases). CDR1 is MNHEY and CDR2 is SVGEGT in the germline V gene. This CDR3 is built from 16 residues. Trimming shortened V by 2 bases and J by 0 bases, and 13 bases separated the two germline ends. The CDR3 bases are TGTGCCAGCAGTTACAGTGGGGGCGCCCTGAACACTGAAGCTTTCTTT. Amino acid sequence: CASSYSGGALNTEAFF.

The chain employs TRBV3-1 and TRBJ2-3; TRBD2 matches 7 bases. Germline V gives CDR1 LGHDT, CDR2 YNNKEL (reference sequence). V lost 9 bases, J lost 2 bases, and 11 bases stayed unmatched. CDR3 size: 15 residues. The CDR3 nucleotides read TGTGCCAGTACAAGCGGGAAACACCTCACAGATACGCAGTATTTT. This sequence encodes CASTSGKHLTDTQYF.

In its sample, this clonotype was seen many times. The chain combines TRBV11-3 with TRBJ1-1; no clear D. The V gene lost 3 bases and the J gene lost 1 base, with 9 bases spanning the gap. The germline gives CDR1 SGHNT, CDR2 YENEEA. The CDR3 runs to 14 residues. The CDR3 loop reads CASSFSAENTEAFF. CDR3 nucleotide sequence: TGTGCCAGCAGCTTTTCGGCGGAGAACACTGAAGCTTTCTTT.

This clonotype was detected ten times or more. The CDR3 here is CSATGPQAGPTYEQYF. The CDR3 coding sequence is TGCAGTGCTACGGGACCCCAAGCGGGGCCAACCTACGAGCAGTACTTC. The chain couples TRBV20-1 to TRBJ2-7, with 7 bases matching TRBD2. This CDR3 has 16 amino acids. After removal of 4 bases from V and 2 bases from J, the junction contained 14 bases not matched to a gene. CDR1 DFQATT and CDR2 SNEGSKA come from the germline V gene (reference sequence).

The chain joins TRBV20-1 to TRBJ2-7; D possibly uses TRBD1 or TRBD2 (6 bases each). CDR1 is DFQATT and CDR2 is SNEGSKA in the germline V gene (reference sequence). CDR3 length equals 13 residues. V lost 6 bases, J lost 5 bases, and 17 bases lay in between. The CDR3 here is CSASTGGPHEQYF. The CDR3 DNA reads TGCAGTGCCAGCACCGGGGGCCCCCACGAGCAGTACTTC.

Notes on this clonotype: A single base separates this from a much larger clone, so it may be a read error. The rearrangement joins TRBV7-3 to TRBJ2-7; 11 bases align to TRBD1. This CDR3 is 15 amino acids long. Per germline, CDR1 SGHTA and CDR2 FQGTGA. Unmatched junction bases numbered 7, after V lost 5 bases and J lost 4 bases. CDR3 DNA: TGTGCCAGCAGCGGGACCGGGACAGGGGGTTACGAGCAGTACTTC. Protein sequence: CASSGTGTGGYEQYF. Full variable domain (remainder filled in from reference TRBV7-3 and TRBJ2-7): GAGVSQTPSNKVTEKGKYVELRCDPISGHTALYWYRQSLGQGPEFLIYFQGTGAADDSGLPNDRFFAVRPEGSVSTLKIQRTERGDSAVYLCASSGTGTGGYEQYFGPGTRLTVT.

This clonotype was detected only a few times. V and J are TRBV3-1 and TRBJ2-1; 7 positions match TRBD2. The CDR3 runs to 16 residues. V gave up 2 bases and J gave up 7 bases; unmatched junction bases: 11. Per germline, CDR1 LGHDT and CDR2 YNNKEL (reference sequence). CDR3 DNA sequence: TGTGCCAGCAGCCAATTAAGAGGAACCGGGGGGAATGAGCAGTTCTTC. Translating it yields CASSQLRGTGGNEQFF.

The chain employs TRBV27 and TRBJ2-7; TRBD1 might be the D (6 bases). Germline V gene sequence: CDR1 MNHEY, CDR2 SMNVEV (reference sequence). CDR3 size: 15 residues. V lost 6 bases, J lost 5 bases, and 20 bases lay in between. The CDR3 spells CASSLNPTGIHEQYF. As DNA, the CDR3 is TGTGCCAGCAGCCTTAACCCTACAGGGATCCACGAGCAGTACTTC.

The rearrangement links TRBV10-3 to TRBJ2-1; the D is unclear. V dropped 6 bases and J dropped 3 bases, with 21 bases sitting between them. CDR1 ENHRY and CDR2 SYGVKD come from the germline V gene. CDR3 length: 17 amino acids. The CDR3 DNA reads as TGTGCCATCAGGGGTTCCAGGAACGGCTCGGGCTACAATGAGCAGTTCTTC. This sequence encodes CAIRGSRNGSGYNEQFF.

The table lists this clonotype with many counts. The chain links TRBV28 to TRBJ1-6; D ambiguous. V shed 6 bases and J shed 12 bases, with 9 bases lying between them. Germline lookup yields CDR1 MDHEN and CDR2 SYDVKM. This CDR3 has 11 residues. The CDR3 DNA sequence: TGTGCCAGCAGGAATCATGTACCCCTCCACTTT. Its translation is CASRNHVPLHF.

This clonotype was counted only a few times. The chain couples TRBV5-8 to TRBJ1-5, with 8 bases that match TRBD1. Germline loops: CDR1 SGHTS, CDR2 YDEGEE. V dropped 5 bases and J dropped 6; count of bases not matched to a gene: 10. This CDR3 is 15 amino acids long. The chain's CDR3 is CASRSDREWVQPQHF. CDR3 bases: TGTGCCAGCAGGTCGGACAGGGAATGGGTTCAGCCCCAGCATTTT.

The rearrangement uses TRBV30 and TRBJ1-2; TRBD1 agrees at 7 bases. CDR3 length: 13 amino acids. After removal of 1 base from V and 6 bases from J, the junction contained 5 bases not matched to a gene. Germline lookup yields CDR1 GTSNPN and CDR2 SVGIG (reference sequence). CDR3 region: CAWSAVQGNGYTF. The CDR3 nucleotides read TGTGCCTGGAGTGCGGTACAGGGGAATGGCTACACCTTC.

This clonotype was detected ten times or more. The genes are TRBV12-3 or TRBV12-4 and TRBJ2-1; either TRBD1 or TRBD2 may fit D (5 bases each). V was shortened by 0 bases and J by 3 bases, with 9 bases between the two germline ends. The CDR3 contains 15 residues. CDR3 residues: CASSLAAGGYNEQFF. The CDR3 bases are TGTGCCAGCAGTTTAGCGGCTGGGGGCTACAATGAGCAGTTCTTC.

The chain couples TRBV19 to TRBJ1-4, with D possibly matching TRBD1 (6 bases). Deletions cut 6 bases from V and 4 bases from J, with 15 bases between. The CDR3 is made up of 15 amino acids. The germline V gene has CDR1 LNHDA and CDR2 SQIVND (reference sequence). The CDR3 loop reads CASRTTGQSNEKLFF. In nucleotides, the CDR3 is TGTGCCAGTAGGACAACGGGACAAAGTAATGAAAAACTGTTTTTT. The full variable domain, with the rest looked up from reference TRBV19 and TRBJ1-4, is DGGITQSPKYLFRKEGQNVTLSCEQNLNHDAMYWYRQDPGQGLRLIYYSQIVNDFQKGDIAEGYSVSREKKESFPLTVTSAQKNPTAFYLCASRTTGQSNEKLFFGSGTQLSVL.

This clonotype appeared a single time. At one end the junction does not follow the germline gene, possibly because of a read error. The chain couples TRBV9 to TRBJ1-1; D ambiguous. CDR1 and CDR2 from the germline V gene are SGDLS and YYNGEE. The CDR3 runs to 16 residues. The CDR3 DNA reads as TGTGCCAGCAGCGTAGCTCCGGGCGGATCGAACACTGAAGCTCTCTTT. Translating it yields CASSVAPGGSNTEALF.

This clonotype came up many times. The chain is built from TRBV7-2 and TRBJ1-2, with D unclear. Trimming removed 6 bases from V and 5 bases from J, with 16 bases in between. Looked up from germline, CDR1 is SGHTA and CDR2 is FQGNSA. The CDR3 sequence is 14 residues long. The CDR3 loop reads CASRYPGGRYGYTF. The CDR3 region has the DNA TGTGCCAGCAGATACCCAGGAGGCCGGTATGGCTACACCTTC.

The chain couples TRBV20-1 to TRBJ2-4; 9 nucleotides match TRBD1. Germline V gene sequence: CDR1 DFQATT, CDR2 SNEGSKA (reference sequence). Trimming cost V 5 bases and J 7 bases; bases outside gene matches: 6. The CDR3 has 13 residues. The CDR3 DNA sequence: TGCAGTGCTGCTGGGGACAGGGTGAACATTCAGTACTTC. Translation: CSAAGDRVNIQYF.

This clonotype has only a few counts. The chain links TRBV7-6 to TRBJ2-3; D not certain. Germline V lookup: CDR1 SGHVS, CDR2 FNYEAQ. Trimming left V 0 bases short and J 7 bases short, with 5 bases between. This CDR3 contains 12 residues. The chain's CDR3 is CASSLALNTQYF. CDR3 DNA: TGTGCCAGCAGCTTAGCGCTGAATACGCAGTATTTT.

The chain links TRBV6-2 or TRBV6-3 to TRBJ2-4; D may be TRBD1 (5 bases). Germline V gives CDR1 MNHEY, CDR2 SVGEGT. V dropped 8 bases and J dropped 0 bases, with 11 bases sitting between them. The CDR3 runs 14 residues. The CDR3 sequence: CASRPGLAKNIQYF. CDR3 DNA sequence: TGTGCCAGCCGTCCAGGGCTAGCCAAAAACATTCAGTACTTC.

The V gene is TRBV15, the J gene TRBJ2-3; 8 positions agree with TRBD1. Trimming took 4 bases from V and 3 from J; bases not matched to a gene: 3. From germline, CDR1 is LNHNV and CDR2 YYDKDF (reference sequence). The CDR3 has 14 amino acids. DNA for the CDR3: TGTGCCACCAGCATAGACAGGGGTACAGATACGCAGTATTTT. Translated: CATSIDRGTDTQYF.

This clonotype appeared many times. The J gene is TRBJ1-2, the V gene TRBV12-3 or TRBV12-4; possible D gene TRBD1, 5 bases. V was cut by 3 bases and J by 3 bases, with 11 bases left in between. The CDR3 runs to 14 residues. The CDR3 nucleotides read TGTGCCAGCAGTTTCGGGGGATGGGACTATGGCTACACCTTC. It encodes CASSFGGWDYGYTF.

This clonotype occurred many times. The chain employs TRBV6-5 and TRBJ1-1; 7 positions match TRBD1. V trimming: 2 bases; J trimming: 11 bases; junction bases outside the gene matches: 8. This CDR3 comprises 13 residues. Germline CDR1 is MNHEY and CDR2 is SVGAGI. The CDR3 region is CASSYGQGDGAFF. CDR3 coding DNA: TGTGCCAGCAGTTACGGGCAGGGGGATGGGGCTTTCTTT.

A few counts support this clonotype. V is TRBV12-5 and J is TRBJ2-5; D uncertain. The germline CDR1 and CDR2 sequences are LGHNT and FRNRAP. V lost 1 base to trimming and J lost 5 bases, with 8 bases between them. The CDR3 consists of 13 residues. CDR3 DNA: TGTGCTAGTGGTTTGGCGTTGGTGGAGACCCAGTACTTC. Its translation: CASGLALVETQYF. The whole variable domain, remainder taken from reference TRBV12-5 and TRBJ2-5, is DARVTQTPRHKVTEMGQEVTMRCQPILGHNTVFWYRQTMMQGLELLAYFRNRAPLDDSGMPKDRFSAEMPDATLATLKIQPSEPRDSAVYFCASGLALVETQYFGPGTRLLVL.